This T cell receptor beta chain appears in the sequencing data of a study of T cell repertoires in cytomegalovirus infection. Study findings and constraints: CMV carriers with the relevant HLA were identified by cumulative public TCR beta family frequency. What dominated the ex vivo response were HLA-C-restricted CMV-specific TCR beta clonotypes.

This clonotype was counted at least ten times. Antigen specificity is unknown. TCRdb passed the reads through MiXCR, listing each CDR3 protein once. In the table there are 85,000 to 130,000 distinct CDR3 sequences, about 25% of which are singletons. Trimming removed 7 bases from V and 7 bases from J; junction bases left unmatched: 9. CDR1 and CDR2 from the germline V gene are MNHEY and SMNVEV (reference sequence). CDR3 size: 15 residues. This clonotype was obtained from a human donor in good health (CMV status not recorded). Some clones in this sample may be carry-over from other donors' samples. The chain employs TRBV27 and TRBJ2-7; 14 nucleotides line up with TRBD2. Sequences were obtained from CD8+ T cells from PBMCs. This chain's CDR3 is CASTLTSGRAREQYF. CDR3 nucleotides: TGTGCCAGCACCCTGACTAGCGGGAGGGCCCGGGAGCAGTACTTC.